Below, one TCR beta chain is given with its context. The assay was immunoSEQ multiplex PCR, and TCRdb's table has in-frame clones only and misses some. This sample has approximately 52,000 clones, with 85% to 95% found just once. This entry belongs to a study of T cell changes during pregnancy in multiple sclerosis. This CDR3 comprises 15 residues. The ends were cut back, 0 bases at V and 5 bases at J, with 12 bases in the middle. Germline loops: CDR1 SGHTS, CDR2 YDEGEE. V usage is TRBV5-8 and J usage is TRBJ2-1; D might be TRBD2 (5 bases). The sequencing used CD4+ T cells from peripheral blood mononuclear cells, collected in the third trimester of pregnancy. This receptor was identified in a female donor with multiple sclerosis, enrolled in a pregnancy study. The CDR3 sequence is CASSLGVATNNEQFF. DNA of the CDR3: TGTGCCAGCAGCTTGGGGGTAGCGACTAACAATGAGCAGTTCTTC.